The clone carrying this T cell receptor (beta chain) was found a few times. This record belongs to a study of CD8 T cells in ankylosing spondylitis. The J segment lost 5 bases and the V segment lost 2 bases, leaving 10 bases of the junction unmatched. The CDR3 covers 17 residues. CDR1 and CDR2 (germline): SGHTA, FQGTGA. TCRdb recomputed calls from the 5' RACE reads with MiXCR, one row per CDR3 protein. This sample has about 260,000 distinct CDR3 sequences, with 20% to 30% found just once. Sequences were obtained from blood, either unsorted or a sorted T cell fraction (not recorded which). This chain links TRBV7-3 with TRBJ2-2; 8 bases are shared with TRBD2. The sequence was collected from a male donor with ankylosing spondylitis or in good health (not recorded which). CDR3 loop: CASSLSPGGLGTGELFF. The CDR3 bases are TGTGCCAGCAGCTTATCGCCGGGGGGGCTAGGGACCGGGGAGCTGTTTTTT.